Following are 2 T cell receptor beta chains from one sample sequenced in a study of cytomegalovirus exposure and HLA in healthy donors. The table came from immunoSEQ multiplex PCR; TCRdb's copy has only in-frame clones and leaves some out. The sample has about 110,000 clones; around 90% are singletons. The sequenced sample was PBMCs. These receptors were taken from a woman under 30 in good health and CMV-seronegative.

The V and J genes are TRBV7-2 and TRBJ2-3; tentative D call: TRBD2 (5 bases). The CDR3 runs 12 residues. The V end was cut by 6 bases, the J end by 6 bases, with 10 bases between. Germline values: CDR1 SGHTA, CDR2 FQGNSA. The chain's CDR3 is CASSKQRDTQYF. DNA for the CDR3: TGTGCCAGCAGTAAACAGCGGGATACGCAGTATTTT.

This chain links TRBV5-1 with TRBJ1-1; no firm D call. In germline, CDR1 is SGHRS, CDR2 YFSETQ. V was shortened by 1 base and J by 1 base, with 23 bases between the two germline ends. The CDR3 extends over 19 amino acids. The CDR3 protein is CASSLTLKRAGQENTEAFF. CDR3 in DNA: TGCGCCAGCAGCTTGACTCTGAAGCGGGCAGGTCAGGAGAACACTGAAGCTTTCTTT.